This T cell receptor (beta chain) emerged from a study of cytomegalovirus exposure and HLA in healthy donors (dated by TCRdb to between 2016 and 2019). Regarding the complete study: In an earlier analysis of roughly 500 of the donors, about 270 Gb of sequence data and 95 million to 130 million unique TCR beta sequences from approximately 180 million T cells were reported. The study used immunosequencing to profile the T cell repertoires of approximately 650 subjects and linked those repertoires to cytomegalovirus serostatus. Among some 410 genotyped donors of the cohort, an average of about 240,000 unique TCR beta nucleotide sequences were sequenced per donor, roughly 20% of them non-productive. The genetic ancestry cluster associated with self-reported Caucasian donors included about 81% of the 398 genotyped donors. To predict cytomegalovirus infection status, the study brought together high-throughput TCR immunosequencing, statistical association of individual TCRs with disease status, and machine learning. A later analysis re-examined previously published TCR beta repertoires from 600 to 700 donors and added high-resolution HLA genotyping to investigate patterns of TCR occurrence. An earlier analysis of fewer than 750 of the donors used high-throughput TCR beta sequencing to judge whether each TCR beta V gene segment behaved as functional or pseudogenic. Rather than using new phenotypic data, the later analysis identified candidate immune exposures from TCR beta sequences and from how often those sequences occurred across donors. Typing coverage varied by locus: roughly 629-640 donors for A, B, C, DRB1 and DQB1; roughly 510 for DQA1; over 600 for DPA1; some 470 for DPB1. Donor age, sex, ethnicity and CMV serostatus were compiled alongside the repertoire data. An early release that covered some 640 HLA-typed donors contained approximately 320 gigabases of sequencing data and tens of millions of unique TCR sequences. About five DR-DQ haplotypes were treated as single units for association and clustering because of strong linkage in the cohort. HLA typing included class I and class II loci at four-digit resolution. All discovery cohort repertoires had been generated using a single sequencing platform. Along with the approximately 650-subject first cohort, a separate validation cohort of around 110 different subjects was used. The study was designed to test whether signatures of past pathogen exposure could be identified by cataloging public T cell receptors. Genome-wide SNP genotypes for about 55% of the 666 donors were used in a later genetic analysis, which treated that subset as a discovery cohort.

The full study reports these points: A later analysis reported that several top co-occurrence clusters appeared linked to parvovirus B19, influenza, CMV and Epstein-Barr virus. In an earlier analysis of over 550 of the donors, most TCR beta V segments were observed in productive rearrangements about 90% or about 30% of the time, broadly matching IMGT annotations. A further reported finding was that TCR beta sequences accurately predicted the HLA-A and HLA-B alleles for most subjects in the first cohort. Some IMGT-functional V segments, including TRBV6-2 and TRBV6-3, could not be distinguished by the 87-base-pair reads and were therefore excluded. Sequencing depth was assumed to be roughly uniform across donors in the presence/absence analyses, though that assumption may not hold. Assigning TCR associations to individual alleles was difficult when HLA alleles, especially DR and DQ, strongly co-occurred. According to a later analysis, most CMV-associated TCR beta chains appeared to be HLA-restricted, and the HLA associations seemed to be driven largely by CMV exposure. Most TCR sequences were seen in very few donors, while some public TCRs were found in many individuals. In a later genetic analysis, fewer N-insertions in productive TCRs were reported among donors in an Asian-associated ancestry cluster than the roughly 700-donor mean. Because some donors lacked HLA typing at each locus, the association tests relied only on the typed subset. In this cohort, only TCR beta chains were sequenced, and detectable features were limited by the absence of alpha or paired-chain data. Cytomegalovirus status was reported to be diagnosed by the classifier with high specificity and sensitivity in both the original and validation cohorts. CMV serostatus was the only immune exposure information available for the cohort. The earlier analysis of about 600 of the donors excluded some 16 rarely observed V segments, including chromosome 9 orphons, because counts were too low. A few of the identified cytomegalovirus-associated TCR beta chains were confirmed in vitro to be specific for cytomegalovirus antigens. It was suggested by the authors that the approach could potentially be generalized to other disease states and immunological phenotypes. A cluster of highly shared sequence variants was judged likely to represent a technical artifact of the sequencing pipeline. V-gene and J-gene trimming of TCR beta chains was associated with a missense DCLRE1C variant in a later genetic analysis, and the association was replicated in an independent cohort. The study listed 164 TCR beta chains as associated with cytomegalovirus. Correlated functional status among segregating V segments might reflect linkage disequilibrium, but an unknown experimental factor could not be ruled out. In a later analysis, TCR association rates were found to vary across HLA loci, with the most associated TCRs seen for DRB1 alleles and the fewest for HLA-C alleles. A later analysis found that HLA-associated TCR beta chains were more clonally expanded and had lower generation probabilities than equally common non-associated chains. A later analysis associated 16,951 TCR beta sequences with specific HLA alleles at a false discovery rate of 0.05.

Based on the germline V gene (reference sequence), the CDR1 and CDR2 sequences are GTSNPN and SVGIG. Including the terminal cysteine and phenylalanine, the CDR3 comprises 15 residues. Only CDR3 DNA remains: 45 bases, in frame from the first base. From V the trimming removes 3 bases and from J it removes 5 bases, while the gene matches leave 6 bases of the junction unaccounted for. In total, over 600 healthy bone marrow donors made up the cohort. All cohort members were sampled while nominally healthy, although unrecorded immune exposures were likely present. The donor tested CMV seronegative, placing the donor among the 350 or so seronegative members of the cohort. A peripheral blood sample was provided by each donor, and peripheral blood mononuclear cells were used for TCR beta sequencing. Genomic DNA was extracted from the blood cell samples with the Qiagen DNeasy Blood Extraction Kit. The library was prepared using the immunoSEQ multiplex PCR assay. For the multiplex PCR, a mixture combining 60 forward primers for TCR Vbeta segments and 13 reverse primers for TCR Jbeta segments was used. The CDR3 region of rearranged TCR beta genes was amplified from genomic DNA by a multiplex PCR assay. The amplified TCR beta libraries were sequenced on the Illumina HiSeq System as 87-base-pair reads. Turning to the authors' computational methods: A later analysis tallied about 77 million unique TCR beta chains across the 666 repertoires, and 10 million to 11 million of those chains were shared by two or more donors. A nearest-neighbor algorithm error-corrected the raw reads and collapsed the reads into unique sequences, merging closely related sequences to remove PCR and sequencing errors. V, D and J gene segments were assigned by aligning CDR3 sequences to IMGT reference sequences. For a sequence to be retained, a match of at least six nucleotides to both a V gene segment and a J gene segment was required. A rearrangement was called productive if the CDR3 had no stop codons and remained in frame with V and J, and every other rearrangement was called non-productive. CDR3 was defined according to IMGT convention as the region running from the second conserved V-encoded cysteine to the conserved J-encoded phenylalanine. Sequences without an unambiguous match to a single V gene segment were excluded from the earlier analysis of 450 to 650 of the donors. In an earlier analysis of a few hundred of the donors, V segments were called functional above 56.7% productive rearrangements and were called segregating when the between-donor standard deviation exceeded 5%. A statistical classification framework was built for diagnosing cytomegalovirus status from the catalog of TCR beta chain sequences. A later analysis assigned V and J genes by comparing TCR nucleotide sequences with IMGT/GENE-DB human TR gene sequences. The TCRdist pipeline was used in a later analysis to assign CDR3 sequences and most-parsimonious VDJ recombination scenarios. In a later analysis, each TCR beta chain was defined by its CDR3 amino acid sequence together with its V-gene family, and reads without a unique V-gene family were excluded. To address suspected cross-contamination and a sequencing artifact, a later analysis removed under 600 highly shared, low-generation-probability nucleotide sequences. A later analysis calculated a clonal expansion index for each public chain from normalized within-repertoire ranks of inferred template counts. In a later analysis, generation probabilities were computed using a VDJ recombination model fitted to out-of-frame rearrangements, and the results were checked against IGoR. In a later analysis, hypergeometric tests were used to score TCR-TCR, TCR-HLA and TCR-CMV co-occurrence, with a repertoire-size bias correction applied to TCR pairs. False discovery rates were estimated in a later analysis by permuting HLA or CMV assignments 20 times. A later analysis grouped co-occurring TCRs with DBSCAN, adding TCRdist sequence similarity when clustering within HLA-allele-positive subsets. Repertoires with fewer than 30,000 or more than 120,000 public chains were left out of co-occurrence clustering, as were about five repertoires with anomalous nucleotide sharing. In TCRdb, the immuneACCESS table is reduced to in-frame sequences with V and J assigned. These tables do not hold every clone; where another copy was compared, an unresolved V gene accounts for under half, and the others remain unexplained. D and trimming were read from the DNA, whereas the V and J calls and clone size are those reported in that table. The sample yields 150,000 to 200,000 clones; more than 65% were counted once. The ten largest clonotypes hold approximately 2.9% of the sample.

This clone showed up just once. It has no known antigen specificity. No base quality information exists; no much larger clone differs at one position. The chain was built from TRBV30 and TRBJ1-6; TRBD1 aligns with 8 central bases. This clonotype was sampled from a female donor in good health and CMV-seronegative. Sequencing was carried out using PBMCs. The CDR3 sequence is CAWRVTGANNSPLHF. The nucleotide sequence reads as follows: TGTGCCTGGAGAGTGACAGGGGCAAATAATTCACCCCTCCACTTT. The variable domain in full, with residues beyond the CDR3 obtained from the reference TRBV30 and TRBJ1-6 genes, is SQTIHQWPATLVQPVGSPLSLECTVEGTSNPNLYWYRQAAGRGLQLLFYSVGIGQISSEVPQNLSASRPQDRQFILSSKKLLLSDSGFYLCAWRVTGANNSPLHFGNGTRLTVT.